This T cell receptor (beta chain) is drawn from a study of CD8 T cells in ankylosing spondylitis. This clonotype was counted many times. Germline V gene sequence: CDR1 SGHRS, CDR2 YFSETQ. The junction had 3 bases not matched to a gene; V was cut back by 3 bases and J by 7 bases. CDR3 length equals 14 residues. Quantitative molecular-barcoded 5'-RACE generated the TCR beta libraries. TCRdb independently ran MiXCR on the 5' RACE reads; one entry per CDR3 protein. This table holds 69,000 or so distinct CDR3 sequences, approximately 5.3% found once. The sample consisted of blood, either unsorted or a sorted T cell fraction (not recorded which). The rearrangement links TRBV5-1 to TRBJ2-1; 11 nucleotides match TRBD2. The origin of this receptor is a male donor with ankylosing spondylitis or in good health (not recorded which). The CDR3 DNA reads TGCGCCAGCAGCTCTACTAGCGGGGGAAATGAGCAGTTCTTC. Amino acid sequence: CASSSTSGGNEQFF.